Below, 5 T cell receptor beta chains from the same sample are listed, as sequenced in a study of cytomegalovirus exposure and HLA in healthy donors. The PCR employed 60 Vbeta primers together with 13 Jbeta primers. Libraries were prepared by immunoSEQ multiplex PCR; TCRdb keeps only in-frame clonotypes and omits some of them. The sample has 150,000 or so clones; around 67% are singletons. The source material was PBMCs. The receptors derive from a man between 18 and 35 years old in good health and CMV-seropositive.

The V gene is TRBV15, the J gene TRBJ1-5; 8 bases are a match to TRBD1. CDR3 size: 18 residues. With 2 bases clipped from V and 2 bases from J, the junction kept 11 bases outside the gene matches. The germline CDR1 and CDR2 sequences are LNHNV and YYDKDF (reference sequence). Here the CDR3 DNA reads TGTGCCACCAGCAGATCCCAGGGGGCTTTTTTTGGCAATCAGCCCCAGCATTTT. This encodes CATSRSQGAFFGNQPQHF. Full variable domain (outside the CDR3, taken from reference TRBV15 and TRBJ1-5): DAMVIQNPRYQVTQFGKPVTLSCSQTLNHNVMYWYQQKSSQAPKLLFHYYDKDFNNEADTPDNFQSRRPNTSFCFLDIRSPGLGDTAMYLCATSRSQGAFFGNQPQHFGDGTRLSIL.

V and J are TRBV6-5 and TRBJ2-5; 13 bases agree with TRBD2. Trimming cost V 6 bases and J 1 base; bases outside gene matches: 2. Germline CDR1 MNHEY, CDR2 SVGAGI. The CDR3 totals 15 residues. CDR3 DNA: TGTGCCAGCAGCCGGACTAGCGGGAGCCAAGAGACCCAGTACTTC. This translates into CASSRTSGSQETQYF.

The chain combines TRBV18 with TRBJ2-7; weak D call: TRBD1 (6 bases). CDR1 KGHSH and CDR2 LQKENI come from the germline V gene. Trimming stripped 4 bases from V and 0 bases from J, with 10 bases between. The CDR3 is 14 amino acids. The CDR3 protein is CASSHRESSYEQYF. The DNA for the CDR3 is TGTGCCAGCTCACACAGGGAGAGCTCCTACGAGCAGTACTTC.

The chain uses TRBV6-5 and TRBJ2-7; TRBD1 matches at 7 bases. CDR1 and CDR2 from the germline V gene are MNHEY and SVGAGI. J lost 2 bases, V lost 5 bases, and 6 bases had no gene match. This CDR3 contains 14 residues. Written as DNA, the CDR3 is TGTGCCAGCAGTGTACGGGGACAGACCTACGAGCAGTACTTC. Amino acids: CASSVRGQTYEQYF.

This clone was detected only a few times. The chain has TRBV6-6 and TRBJ2-1; D uncertain. Trimming shortened V by 4 bases and J by 3 bases, and 13 bases separated the two germline ends. CDR1 is MNHNY and CDR2 is SVGAGI in the germline V gene (reference sequence). CDR3 size: 15 residues. CDR3 residues: CASSFRFQDYNEQFF. CDR3 nucleotide sequence: TGTGCCAGCAGTTTCAGATTTCAGGACTACAATGAGCAGTTCTTC.